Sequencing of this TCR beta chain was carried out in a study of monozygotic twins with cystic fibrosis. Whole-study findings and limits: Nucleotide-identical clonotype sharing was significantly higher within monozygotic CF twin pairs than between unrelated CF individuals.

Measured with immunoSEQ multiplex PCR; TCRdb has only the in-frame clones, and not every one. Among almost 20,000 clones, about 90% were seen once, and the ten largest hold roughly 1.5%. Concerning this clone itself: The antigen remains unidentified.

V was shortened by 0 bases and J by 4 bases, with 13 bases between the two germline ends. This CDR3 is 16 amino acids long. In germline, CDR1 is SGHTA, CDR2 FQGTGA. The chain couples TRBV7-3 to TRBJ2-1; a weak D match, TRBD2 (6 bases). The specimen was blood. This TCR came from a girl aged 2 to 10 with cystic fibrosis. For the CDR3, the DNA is TGTGCCAGCAGCTTAACGTCGGGAGTAATTTACAATGAGCAGTTCTTC. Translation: CASSLTSGVIYNEQFF.